The rows below give T cell receptor beta chains drawn from one sample of a study of blood T cells in healthy people across ages. TCRdb re-derived calls from the 5' RACE reads in MiXCR, one entry per CDR3 protein. The sample consists of some 710,000 distinct CDR3 sequences, about 47% of them appearing once. The sample comprised blood. The receptors shown here come from a man older than 75 in good health. The CDR3 runs from the conserved cysteine through the conserved F or W. The D gene is left open where the match is weak. Size values are once, few and many counts, or a class for expanded clones, and some rows have none.

v_gene	d_gene	abundance	j_gene	CDR3aa	CDR3nt
TRBV11-2	TRBD2	.	TRBJ2-3	CASSLVSGVQKDTQYF	TGTGCCAGCAGCTTAGTCAGCGGGGTTCAAAAAGATACGCAGTATTTT
TRBV15	TRBD2	few	TRBJ2-3	CATSRYFRASGGTDTQYF	TGTGCCACCAGCAGATACTTTCGGGCTAGCGGGGGTACAGATACGCAGTATTTT
TRBV25-1	TRBD1	.	TRBJ2-3	CASSESLTGTGKGTQYF	TGTGCCAGCAGTGAATCTTTAACAGGGACAGGGAAAGGTACGCAGTATTTT
TRBV4-1	.	.	TRBJ1-2	CASSHPLGGYYGYTF	TGCGCCAGCAGCCATCCCCTCGGGGGGTATTATGGCTACACCTTC
TRBV20-1	.	few	TRBJ2-1	CSARERHEQFF	TGCAGTGCTAGAGAACGGCATGAGCAGTTCTTC
TRBV6-6	.	.	TRBJ1-2	CASSYVGSSYGYTF	TGTGCCAGCAGTTACGTTGGCAGCAGCTATGGCTACACCTTC
TRBV30	TRBD2	few	TRBJ2-5	CAWTSGSLETQYF	TGTGCCTGGACTAGCGGGAGCCTCGAGACCCAGTACTTC
TRBV6-5	.	.	TRBJ2-7	CASTLSIDSYEQYF	TGTGCCAGCACCCTATCCATAGACAGCTACGAGCAGTACTTC
TRBV24-1	.	.	TRBJ2-3	CATSDSSRGNTQYF	TGTGCCACCAGTGATTCCTCCCGTGGGAATACGCAGTATTTT
TRBV7-9	TRBD2	.	TRBJ2-5	CASSFPGLAGEETQYF	TGTGCCAGCAGCTTCCCGGGACTAGCGGGGGAAGAGACCCAGTACTTC
TRBV7-2	.	.	TRBJ2-1	CASSFGPEQFF	TGTGCCAGCAGCTTCGGTCCTGAGCAGTTCTTC
TRBV29-1	TRBD1	.	TRBJ1-2	CSVEGQGAEDGYTF	TGCAGCGTTGAAGGACAGGGGGCGGAAGATGGCTACACCTTC
TRBV20-1	.	.	TRBJ2-1	CSARLAQAGNEQFF	TGCAGCGCTAGACTCGCGCAAGCTGGGAATGAGCAGTTCTTC
TRBV24-1	TRBD2	.	TRBJ2-1	CATSREGAINEQFF	TGTGCCACCAGTCGGGAGGGCGCGATCAATGAGCAGTTCTTC
TRBV5-1	.	.	TRBJ1-1	CASSPGGSGNTEAFF	TGCGCCAGCAGCCCTGGGGGCTCAGGGAACACTGAAGCTTTCTTT
TRBV5-1	.	many	TRBJ1-2	CASSPTSEGYTF	TGCGCCAGCAGCCCAACAAGCGAGGGCTACACCTTC
TRBV20-1	.	.	TRBJ1-5	CSASSQGGQPQHF	TGCAGTGCTAGTTCACAGGGTGGTCAGCCCCAGCATTTT
TRBV20-1	.	few	TRBJ2-7	CSASGGVDRGEQYF	TGCAGTGCGTCGGGGGGGGTTGACAGGGGCGAGCAGTACTTC
TRBV6-2/TRBV6-3	TRBD1	.	TRBJ2-7	CASHRPGQGAYEQYF	TGTGCCAGTCACAGACCGGGACAGGGGGCCTACGAGCAGTACTTC
TRBV7-2	.	.	TRBJ2-3	CASSLVGTSTATQYF	TGTGCCAGCAGCTTAGTAGGAACATCTACAGCTACGCAGTATTTT
TRBV20-1	TRBD2	few	TRBJ2-5	CSARLTSGRLGLETQYF	TGCAGTGCTCGACTCACTAGCGGGAGGCTAGGACTGGAGACCCAGTACTTC
TRBV9	TRBD2	.	TRBJ2-7	CASSVSLAGAPHEQYF	TGTGCCAGCAGCGTGTCCTTAGCGGGAGCGCCTCACGAGCAGTACTTC
TRBV15	TRBD2	many	TRBJ2-5	CATSRGAGDQETQYF	TGTGCCACCAGCAGAGGAGCGGGAGACCAAGAGACCCAGTACTTC
TRBV20-1	.	many	TRBJ2-1	CSARWSKGNQANEQFF	TGCAGTGCTAGATGGTCAAAGGGCAACCAGGCCAATGAGCAGTTCTTC
TRBV29-1	.	.	TRBJ2-7	CSVVNGISYEQYF	TGCAGCGTTGTGAACGGGATCTCCTACGAGCAGTACTTC
TRBV9	.	.	TRBJ2-5	CASSVVPQETQYF	TGTGCCAGCAGCGTAGTACCTCAAGAGACCCAGTACTTC
TRBV15	TRBD1	.	TRBJ1-3	CATSRDGRGLDGNTIYF	TGTGCCACCAGCAGAGATGGCAGGGGGCTTGACGGAAACACCATATATTTT
TRBV29-1	TRBD2	.	TRBJ2-1	CSVESPLAGGDNEQFF	TGCAGCGTTGAATCTCCTCTAGCGGGAGGGGACAATGAGCAGTTCTTC
TRBV5-1	.	.	TRBJ1-2	CASSLGTDNRSGYTF	TGCGCCAGCAGCTTGGGGACAGACAATCGCTCTGGCTACACCTTC
TRBV6-6	.	.	TRBJ2-1	CASTSGTTYNEQFF	TGTGCCAGCACCTCCGGGACCACATACAATGAGCAGTTCTTC
TRBV25-1	.	.	TRBJ2-1	CASRALSGRKQFF	TGTGCCAGCAGGGCTCTCTCGGGGAGAAAACAGTTCTTC
TRBV5-1	TRBD2	.	TRBJ2-2	CASSLVVGGPSGELFF	TGCGCCAGCAGCTTGGTCGTGGGAGGGCCTTCCGGGGAGCTGTTTTTT
TRBV20-1	.	few	TRBJ2-7	CSARGISSYEQYF	TGCAGTGCTAGAGGAATTAGTTCCTACGAGCAGTACTTC
TRBV4-2	TRBD2	.	TRBJ2-1	CASSQDYPGRVYNEQFF	TGTGCCAGCAGCCAAGATTATCCCGGGAGGGTTTACAATGAGCAGTTCTTC
TRBV5-1	TRBD1	.	TRBJ2-7	CASSKGTGANYEQYF	TGCGCCAGCAGCAAAGGGACAGGGGCGAATTACGAGCAGTACTTC
TRBV6-2/TRBV6-3	TRBD1	.	TRBJ2-3	CASRPGQGSTDTQYF	TGTGCCAGCAGGCCGGGACAGGGAAGCACAGATACGCAGTATTTT
TRBV5-6	TRBD1	.	TRBJ2-1	CASSRTGQGYEQFF	TGTGCCAGCAGCCGTACGGGACAGGGTTATGAGCAGTTCTTC
TRBV7-3	.	.	TRBJ2-7	CASSLTVDNEQYF	TGTGCCAGCAGCTTAACGGTAGACAATGAGCAGTACTTC
TRBV2	.	.	TRBJ2-1	CANRSASYNEQFF	TGTGCCAACAGGTCGGCTTCCTACAATGAGCAGTTCTTC
TRBV20-1	TRBD2	few	TRBJ2-5	CSARDGLAESETQYF	TGCAGTGCCAGAGACGGACTAGCGGAGTCAGAGACCCAGTACTTC
TRBV15	.	.	TRBJ2-5	CATARVGETQYF	TGTGCCACCGCCAGGGTGGGAGAGACCCAGTACTTC
TRBV7-6	.	.	TRBJ2-4	CASSLPGTAKNIQYF	TGTGCCAGCAGCTTACCCGGTACCGCCAAAAACATTCAGTACTTC